This T cell receptor beta chain was recovered during a study of technical replicates of blood from a handful of donors. The CDR3 spans 16 residues. Unmatched junction bases numbered 5, after V lost 7 bases and J lost 2 bases. Germline assignment: CDR1 ENHRY and CDR2 SYGVKD. Sequencing was performed with immunoSEQ multiplex PCR; in TCRdb, only in-frame clones are kept and a portion is missing. Altogether about 85,000 clones are present, roughly 94% being singletons, with the ten largest covering around 0.25%. This rearrangement joins TRBV10-3 to TRBJ2-3; 14 bases are a match to TRBD2. This TCR was sampled from a human donor in good health. The sample was T cells isolated from PBMCs. The CDR3 DNA reads as TGTGCCATCACCCGGACTAGCGGGGGGCCCACAGATACGCAGTATTTT. This codes for CAITRTSGGPTDTQYF.